This TCR beta chain was recovered during a study of T cells in Graves' hyperthyroidism and ophthalmopathy. V lost 3 bases and J lost 4; bases outside the gene matches: 6. In germline, CDR1 is SGHDT, CDR2 YYEEEE. The CDR3 consists of 15 residues. In its sample, this clonotype was seen many times. RNA transcripts were the template for amplifying TCR beta CDR3 regions. TCR CDR3 regions were first amplified by RT-PCR with HTBI primers. Each CDR3 protein is one row after TCRdb ran MiXCR on the multiplex PCR reads. Altogether hundreds of thousands of distinct CDR3 sequences are present, less than 20% being singletons, with the ten largest covering 45% to 50%.

This chain connects TRBV5-6 to TRBJ2-7; 11 bases line up with TRBD2. Sequencing was done on a sample of blood. The TCR originated in a middle-aged man with Graves' ophthalmopathy. The CDR3 DNA reads as TGTGCCAGCAGCTGGTTGGGACTAGCGGAGTACGAGCAGTACTTC. Its protein is CASSWLGLAEYEQYF.